This is a list of T cell receptor beta chains from one sample in a study of T cells after yellow fever vaccination. One entry per CDR3 protein, called by TCRdb with MiXCR from the 5' RACE reads. Of 320,000 or so distinct CDR3 sequences in the sample, 8% to 9.5% were seen once. Material: PBMCs, obtained approximately 40 days after the first yellow fever vaccination. The receptor set was obtained from a man aged 18 to 29 who received the YFV17D yellow fever vaccine. Each CDR3 is given with its conserved first and last residue. Fields, in order: J gene, V gene, D gene, clone size, CDR3 DNA, CDR3 protein. The D gene is left open where the match is weak. Where a row states a size, it is once, few, many or the class of an expanded clone; other rows omit it.

>TRBJ1-1|TRBV6-5|.|few
TGTGCCAGCAGACACATGAACACTGAAGCTTTCTTT
CASRHMNTEAFF
>TRBJ1-3|TRBV14|TRBD1|few
TGTGCCAGCAGCGGGACAGGAGGAAACACCATATATTTT
CASSGTGGNTIYF
>TRBJ2-5|TRBV7-8|.|.
TGTGCCAGCAGCTTAGATATTTTGGGCGGGGAGACCCAGTACTTC
CASSLDILGGETQYF
>TRBJ2-1|TRBV3-1|.|few
TGTGCCAGCAGCCAAGATCGTATGGGGCGTAACAATGAGCAGTTCTTC
CASSQDRMGRNNEQFF
>TRBJ2-3|TRBV18|TRBD2|many
TGTGCCAGCTCACCACCCTGGTCTAGCGGGTCCTCATTGACTGGAGATACGCAGTATTTT
CASSPPWSSGSSLTGDTQYF
>TRBJ1-2|TRBV9|.|few
TGTGCCAGCAGCGTAGATGGGCAGGGGCGAACCTATGGCTACACCTTC
CASSVDGQGRTYGYTF
>TRBJ1-3|TRBV20-1|.|few
TGCAGTGCTAGAGAGGGAGGTATCCCTGGAAACACCATATATTTT
CSAREGGIPGNTIYF
>TRBJ2-1|TRBV20-1|TRBD2|few
TGCAGTGCTAGAGCCTGGGCGGGGGGGCCCAATGAGCAGTTCTTC
CSARAWAGGPNEQFF
>TRBJ1-1|TRBV5-1|.|many
TGCGCCAGCAGCGGGACTGGCATGAACACTGAAGCTTTCTTT
CASSGTGMNTEAFF
>TRBJ1-1|TRBV5-1|.|.
TGCGCCAGCAGCTTGTGGGATATGAACACTGAAGCTTTCTTT
CASSLWDMNTEAFF
>TRBJ1-1|TRBV5-1|TRBD1|few
TGCGCCAGCAGCATGGACAGGGCAAGGTGGGACACTGAAGCTTTCTTT
CASSMDRARWDTEAFF
>TRBJ1-1|TRBV7-9|.|few
TGTGCCAGCACCTCCAGGGTTGCTGAAGCTTTCTTT
CASTSRVAEAFF
>TRBJ1-1|TRBV7-9|TRBD1|.
TGTGCCAGCAGGACAGGGGGTGGCACTGAAGCTTTCTTT
CASRTGGGTEAFF
>TRBJ2-1|TRBV24-1|TRBD2|.
TGTGCCACCGGGGGAACTAGCGGGGGGACCAATGAGCAGTTCTTC
CATGGTSGGTNEQFF
>TRBJ2-1|TRBV3-1|.|few
TGTGCCAGCAGCCAAGAACGGGACTCCTACAATGAGCAGTTCTTC
CASSQERDSYNEQFF
>TRBJ2-2|TRBV21-1|.|few
TGTGCCAGCGGACAGACAGGGCTATCGAACACCGGGGAGCTGTTTTTT
CASGQTGLSNTGELFF
>TRBJ2-1|TRBV5-1|TRBD1|.
TGCGCCAGCAGCTTACTTGACAGGGGTTGGTTCTTC
CASSLLDRGWFF
>TRBJ1-2|TRBV5-4|.|few
TGTGCCAGCACCATTGACATTGGTGGCTACACCTTC
CASTIDIGGYTF
>TRBJ2-3|TRBV7-8|.|few
TGTGCCAGCAGCCCTCAGGCCACCTTCTACGGGGGTTCGACAGATACGCAGTATTTT
CASSPQATFYGGSTDTQYF
>TRBJ2-1|TRBV5-1|.|few
TGCGCCAGCAGACCAGAGACAGAGAATGAGCAGTTCTTC
CASRPETENEQFF
>TRBJ2-7|TRBV29-1|.|few
TGCAGCGTTGGATTAGGGATAGGATCCTACGAGCAGTACTTC
CSVGLGIGSYEQYF
>TRBJ2-5|TRBV2|.|.
TGTGCCAGCAGTGACACGGAGTCTTGGGACCAGTACTTC
CASSDTESWDQYF
>TRBJ1-3|TRBV5-4|.|.
TGTGCCAGCAGCAGTAGGAACACCATATATTTT
CASSSRNTIYF
>TRBJ1-4|TRBV27|TRBD1|few
TGTGCCAGCAGTCTGACAGGGGTGTATGAAAAACTGTTTTTT
CASSLTGVYEKLFF
>TRBJ2-3|TRBV4-3|TRBD2|.
TGCGCCAGCAGCCAAGGGTATACGGCGGGGGAGTTAGACTTCACAGATACGCAGTATTTT
CASSQGYTAGELDFTDTQYF
>TRBJ2-2|TRBV4-3|TRBD2|.
TGCGCCAGCAGCCAAGATGGTATAGCGGGGGCTCCCCGGACCGGGGAGCTGTTTTTT
CASSQDGIAGAPRTGELFF
>TRBJ2-5|TRBV7-2|.|few
TGTGCCAGCAGCTACCCTCCGCGGAACCAAGAGACCCAGTACTTC
CASSYPPRNQETQYF
>TRBJ2-6|TRBV11-3|.|few
TGTGCCAGCAGTTGGGGGGCTGCTGGGGCCAACGTCCTGACTTTC
CASSWGAAGANVLTF
>TRBJ2-3|TRBV20-1|TRBD2|.
TGCAGTGCTAGTATAGGACTAGCAACAGATACGCAGTATTTT
CSASIGLATDTQYF
>TRBJ2-2|TRBV5-6|.|.
TGTGCCAGCAGCCGAACCGGGGAGCTGTTTTTT
CASSRTGELFF
>TRBJ2-3|TRBV18|.|many
TGTGCCAGCAGCCCCGCGGATACGCAGTATTTT
CASSPADTQYF
>TRBJ2-3|TRBV5-4|TRBD2|few
TGTGCCAGCAGCTTCTATAGCGGGGGGCGGGATACGCAGTATTTT
CASSFYSGGRDTQYF
>TRBJ1-2|TRBV4-1|.|.
TGCGCCAGCAGCCAAGCGTGGCTCCAGAAGGACTATGGCTACACCTTC
CASSQAWLQKDYGYTF
>TRBJ1-5|TRBV5-1|.|.
.
CASSFGNGNNQPQHF
>TRBJ2-1|TRBV5-1|TRBD2|few
TGCGCCAGCAGCTACACCGGGACTAGCGCCGATGAGCAGTTCTTC
CASSYTGTSADEQFF
>TRBJ2-5|TRBV3-1|.|many
TGTGCCAGCAGCCTCTCGCACCAAGAGACCCAGTACTTC
CASSLSHQETQYF
>TRBJ2-1|TRBV20-1|TRBD2|.
TGCAGTGCTAGAGGGCTAGCGGGGGGGCCCTACAATGAGCAGTTCTTC
CSARGLAGGPYNEQFF
>TRBJ2-5|TRBV4-1|TRBD1|few
TGCGCCAGCAGCCACCCCGGGACAGAAGAAGAGACCCAGTACTTC
CASSHPGTEEETQYF
>TRBJ1-6|TRBV19|TRBD1|few
TGTGCCAGTAGCAAGGGGGCTCATAATTCACCCCTCCACTTT
CASSKGAHNSPLHF
>TRBJ1-2|TRBV19|TRBD1|.
TGTGCCAGTAGTCGCATCCCAGGACAGGGGCGAAACTATGGCTACACCTTC
CASSRIPGQGRNYGYTF
>TRBJ2-3|TRBV10-3|.|few
TGTGCCATCAGTGGGCCTCAAGGTCCCGCAGATACGCAGTATTTT
CAISGPQGPADTQYF
>TRBJ2-1|TRBV14|TRBD2|.
TGTGCCAGCAGCCCAAGAGTACTAGCGGGGCCCCTATCCTACAATTGGCAGTTCTTC
CASSPRVLAGPLSYNWQFF
>TRBJ2-1|TRBV7-3|.|few
TGTGCCAGCAGCTTGGAGGGGGGGCGATGGAATGAGCAGTTCTTC
CASSLEGGRWNEQFF
>TRBJ1-5|TRBV5-1|.|few
TGCGCCAGCAGCTGGGACACCAATCAGCCCCAGCATTTT
CASSWDTNQPQHF
>TRBJ1-1|TRBV7-2|.|.
TGTGCCAGCAGCTTCGGTAGGGTAGAAGAAGCTTTCTTT
CASSFGRVEEAFF
>TRBJ2-5|TRBV12-3/TRBV12-4|.|many
TGTGCCAGCAGTTCAACAGTACAAGAGACCCAGTACTTC
CASSSTVQETQYF